This TCR beta chain was sequenced for a study of cytomegalovirus exposure and HLA in healthy donors. Broader study findings: When the data were analyzed later, several of the most significant clusters appeared to be linked to common viral pathogens. No immune exposure information besides CMV serostatus was available. TCR beta chains associated with HLA were, in a later analysis, more clonally expanded than equally common others.

Comment on this clone: What it binds is not known.

Germline loops: CDR1 LNHDA, CDR2 SQIVND (reference sequence). V lost 7 bases and J 0 bases, leaving 18 bases between the germline ends. The CDR3 is 16 residues long. PCR used 60 Vbeta primers and 13 Jbeta primers. Some clones are missing from TCRdb's copy, which holds only in-frame ones; the method was immunoSEQ multiplex PCR. In the table there are 100,000 to 150,000 clones, around 74% of which are singletons. The sequenced material came from PBMCs. This receptor was identified in a woman aged 45 to 65 in good health and CMV-seropositive. The chain has TRBV19 and TRBJ1-1; a weak D match, TRBD1 (6 bases). The DNA of the CDR3 is TGTGCCAGTACTCCGTTCCGGCAGGGGTTGAACACTGAAGCTTTCTTT. This sequence encodes CASTPFRQGLNTEAFF.